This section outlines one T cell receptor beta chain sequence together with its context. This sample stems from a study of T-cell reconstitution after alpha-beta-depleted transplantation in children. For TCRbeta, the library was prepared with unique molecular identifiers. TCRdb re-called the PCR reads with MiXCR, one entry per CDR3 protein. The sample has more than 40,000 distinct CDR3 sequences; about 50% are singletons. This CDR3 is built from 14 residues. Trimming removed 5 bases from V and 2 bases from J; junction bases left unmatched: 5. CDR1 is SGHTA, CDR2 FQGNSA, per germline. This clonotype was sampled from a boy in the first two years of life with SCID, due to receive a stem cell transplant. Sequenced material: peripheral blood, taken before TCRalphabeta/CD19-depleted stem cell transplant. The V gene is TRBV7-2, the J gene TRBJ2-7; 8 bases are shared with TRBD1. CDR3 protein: CASSPRGPAYEQYF. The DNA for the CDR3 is TGTGCCAGCAGCCCCAGGGGGCCCGCCTACGAGCAGTACTTC.